The 7 T cell receptor beta chains below all came from one sample that was sequenced in a study of T-cell memory formation after mild COVID-19 (dated by TCRdb to 2020 to 2022). Receptor amplification or capture employed 5' RACE. Sequenced on an Illumina NovaSeq 6000. TCRdb handled the public reads itself, with Q25 trimming in fastp and clone calling in MiXCR, and kept productive beta chains. Rows are combined by CDR3 protein, so each entry shows the most common genes and DNA. The sample table records roughly 190,000 distinct CDR3 sequences; 27% of these occur just once. The top ten hold approximately 10% of the sample. Sample: PBMCs or a T cell subset sorted from them (not recorded which). These receptors were obtained from an adult woman who had mild COVID-19 (a few samples of this study predate the infection). The sample titles of this study are shuffled in the database, so cell type and time point are left out; the donor was told from shared clones.

V usage is TRBV5-1 and J usage is TRBJ1-1; 9 nucleotides match TRBD1. The CDR3 extends over 14 amino acids. V trimming: 4 bases; J trimming: 0 bases; junction bases outside the gene matches: 1. CDR1 SGHRS and CDR2 YFSETQ come from the germline V gene. This CDR3 reads CASSGQGMNTEAFF. The CDR3 region has the DNA TGCGCCAGCAGCGGACAGGGGATGAACACTGAAGCTTTCTTT.

About this clonotype itself: This may stem from a read error, because a much larger clone lies one nucleotide away. This chain links TRBV12-3 or TRBV12-4 with TRBJ2-1; D ambiguous. CDR3 length: 14 amino acids. V gave up 3 bases and J gave up 0 bases, with 6 bases separating them. Here the CDR3 DNA reads TGTGCCAGCAGTTTCTCGAGCTCCTACAATGAGCAGTTCTTC. Amino acids: CASSFSSSYNEQFF.

This clonotype was counted a single time. A junction end diverges from the germline sequence, so it may reflect a read error. The gene calls are TRBV12-3 or TRBV12-4 and TRBJ1-1, with TRBD1 as a possible D gene (6 bases). This CDR3 is 14 amino acids long. The CDR3 DNA sequence: TGTACCAGCAGTTTGGGGGGCGATGGGACTGAAGCTTTCTTT. The encoded protein is CTSSLGGDGTEAFF.

The genes are TRBV24-1 and TRBJ2-3; D ambiguous. This CDR3 has 17 residues. Per germline, CDR1 KGHDR and CDR2 SFDVKD. The V end was cut by 4 bases, the J end by 2 bases, with 18 bases between. The CDR3 region has the DNA TGTGCCACCAGTGAGACACGGAGCGTTCCCTTCACAGATACGCAGTATTTT. As protein: CATSETRSVPFTDTQYF.

This clonotype has only a few counts. The chain has TRBV13 and TRBJ2-6; possible D gene TRBD1, 6 bases. The V and J ends lost 3 bases and 0 bases respectively, with 15 bases between them. This CDR3 contains 18 residues. Germline-derived CDR1 and CDR2 are PRHDT and FYEKMQ (reference sequence). CDR3 residues: CASSFSLKGVSGANVLTF. CDR3 coding DNA: TGTGCCAGCAGCTTTTCCCTTAAGGGGGTCTCTGGGGCCAACGTCCTGACTTTC.

The chain links TRBV6-1 to TRBJ2-7; TRBD1 matches at 9 bases. Unmatched junction bases numbered 7, after V lost 4 bases and J lost 6 bases. The V gene's germline CDR1 is MNHNS and CDR2 SASEGT. CDR3 length equals 14 residues. The DNA for the CDR3 is TGTGCCAGCAGTGGACAGGGGGAGCAAAGCGAGCAGTACTTC. This encodes CASSGQGEQSEQYF.

This rearrangement joins TRBV30 to TRBJ1-2, with D unclear. V was shortened by 5 bases and J by 3 bases, with 13 bases between the two germline ends. Germline V gene sequence: CDR1 GTSNPN, CDR2 SVGIG (reference sequence). The CDR3 has 13 amino acids. Here the CDR3 reads CAWSDLTDYGYTF. CDR3 bases: TGTGCCTGGTCGGATCTAACTGACTATGGCTACACCTTC.